This T cell receptor (delta chain) was recovered during a study of γδ T cells in repeated Plasmodium falciparum infection. Broader study findings: Vgamma9/Vdelta2+ T cells showed a stable polyclonal repertoire with shared TCRgamma sequences. Vdelta2-negative gammadelta repertoires appeared less diverse and less shared in Malian than Australian children.

The CDR3 has 18 residues. Germline CDR1 reads TSWWSYY; CDR2 reads QGS. TCRdb called clones from the multiplex PCR reads again using CATT. The sample consists of tens of thousands of delta-chain clones, 0.8% to 1% of them appearing once. On this clone: Its antigen is unidentified. One base separates it from a far larger clone, so it is likely a read error. The sample contains more than one DNA sequence encoding this CDR3.

Gammadelta T cells were flow-sorted from PBMC into Vgamma9/Vdelta2+ and Vdelta2-negative populations for bulk analysis. This sequence joins TRDV1 and TRDJ1, with TRDD3 matching over 9 bases. The J gene was missing in TCRdb and was found by matching the end of the DNA to germline. This clonotype was obtained from a pool of human donors (malaria-infected and uninfected, not separated). The sequencing input was gamma-delta T cells from blood. CDR3 DNA sequence: TGTGCCCTTGGGGAACGGTTCAAGGGGGATACTGTCGTCGATAAACTCATCTTT. Encoded protein: CALGERFKGDTVVDKLIF.